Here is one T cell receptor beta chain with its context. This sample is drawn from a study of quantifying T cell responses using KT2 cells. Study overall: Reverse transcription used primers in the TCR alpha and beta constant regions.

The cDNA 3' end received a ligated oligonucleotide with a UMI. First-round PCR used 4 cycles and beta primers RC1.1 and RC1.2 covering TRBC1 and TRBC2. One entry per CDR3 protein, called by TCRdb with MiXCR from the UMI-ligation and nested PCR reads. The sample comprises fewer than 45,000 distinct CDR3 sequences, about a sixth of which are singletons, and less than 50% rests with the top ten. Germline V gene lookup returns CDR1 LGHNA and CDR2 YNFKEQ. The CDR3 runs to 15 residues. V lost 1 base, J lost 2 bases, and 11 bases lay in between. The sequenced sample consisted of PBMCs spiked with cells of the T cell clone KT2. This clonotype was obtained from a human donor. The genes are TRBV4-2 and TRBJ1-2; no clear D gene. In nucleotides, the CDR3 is TGTGCCAGCAGCCAAGGTGAACTCGGGAACTATGGCTACACCTTC. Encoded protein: CASSQGELGNYGYTF.